This T cell receptor beta chain was identified in a study of T cell responses to AZD1222 COVID-19 vaccine. Study background: Whether given at about 4 or about 12 weeks, second doses were pooled.

The CDR3 runs to 12 residues. V gave up 4 bases and J gave up 5 bases, with 9 bases separating them. CDR1 SQVTM and CDR2 ANQGSEA come from the germline V gene. Method: immunoSEQ multiplex PCR; TCRdb's copy keeps in-frame clones and lacks some. The profile shows around 130,000 clones, roughly 92% of them singletons. Study-level findings and limits: Seropositive status at baseline applied to only a handful of AZD1222 recipients. In the spike-specific TCR repertoire, nearly half reportedly target unmutated variant regions.

As to this clone: Antigen unknown.

This clonotype originated in an adult in good health. This chain connects TRBV29-1 to TRBJ1-5, with D unresolved. Material: peripheral blood, obtained on day 0 of AZD1222 vaccination. CDR3 coding DNA: TGCAGCGTTGCCGGAGGCGATCAGCCCCAGCATTTT. Translation: CSVAGGDQPQHF.